This TCR beta chain is from a study of T cells in Graves' hyperthyroidism and ophthalmopathy. V lost 10 bases, J lost 0 bases, and 13 bases lay in between. The CDR3 has 13 residues. Germline V gene data show CDR1 as MNHNS and CDR2 as SASEGT. RNA transcripts provided the source from which TCR beta CDR3 regions were amplified. The study used the HTBI primer set for a first-round RT-PCR of the TCR CDR3. TCRdb ran MiXCR on the multiplex PCR reads and lists one entry per CDR3 protein. The sample has around 610,000 distinct CDR3 sequences; about 15% are singletons. This clonotype was observed many times. The sample comprised blood. This receptor was taken from a woman in her thirties or forties with Graves' ophthalmopathy. The chain uses TRBV6-1 and TRBJ2-7, with D perhaps matching TRBD1 (6 bases). CDR3 nucleotides: TGTGCCAACAGACAGGTGGACTCCTACGAGCAGTACTTC. Translating gives CANRQVDSYEQYF.